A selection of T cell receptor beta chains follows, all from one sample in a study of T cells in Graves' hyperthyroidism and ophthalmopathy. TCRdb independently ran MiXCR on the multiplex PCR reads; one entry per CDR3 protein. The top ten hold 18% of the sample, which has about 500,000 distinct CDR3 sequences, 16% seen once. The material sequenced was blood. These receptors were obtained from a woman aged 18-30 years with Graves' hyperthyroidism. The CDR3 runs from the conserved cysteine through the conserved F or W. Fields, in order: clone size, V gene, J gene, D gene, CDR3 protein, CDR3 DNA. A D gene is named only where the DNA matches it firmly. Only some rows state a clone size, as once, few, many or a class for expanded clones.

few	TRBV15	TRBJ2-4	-	CATSREGEVSLAKNIQYF	TGTGCCACCAGCAGAGAGGGGGAGGTTTCACTAGCCAAAAACATTCAGTACTTC
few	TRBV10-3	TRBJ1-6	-	CAINPSGPTDSPLHF	TGTGCCATCAATCCCTCAGGACCCACAGATTCACCCCTCCACTTT
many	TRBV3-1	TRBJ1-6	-	CASSPTGYNSPLHF	TGTGCCAGCAGCCCGACAGGTTATAATTCACCCCTCCACTTT
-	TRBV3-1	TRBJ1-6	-	CASSGTSWAPLHF	TGTGCCAGCAGCGGGACATCGTGGGCACCCCTCCACTTT
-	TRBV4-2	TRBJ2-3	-	CASSQDNGARTDTQYF	TGTGCCAGCAGCCAAGATAACGGGGCCCGCACAGATACGCAGTATTTT
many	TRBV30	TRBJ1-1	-	CALIGVDTEAFF	TGTGCCTTGATCGGTGTGGACACTGAAGCTTTCTTT
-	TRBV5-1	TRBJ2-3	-	CASSVQGSTDTQYF	TGCGCCAGCAGCGTCCAGGGAAGCACAGATACGCAGTATTTT
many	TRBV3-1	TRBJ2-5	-	CASSLTLSPRDEQETQYF	TGTGCCAGCAGCCTAACTCTGTCCCCACGGGACGAACAAGAGACCCAGTACTTC
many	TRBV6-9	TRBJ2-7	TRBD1	CASSYSTPGQGGEQYF	TGTGCCAGCAGTTATTCAACCCCGGGACAGGGGGGGGAGCAGTACTTC
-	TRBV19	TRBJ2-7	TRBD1	CASSKTGTGVYEQYF	TGTGCCAGTAGTAAAACCGGGACAGGGGTCTACGAGCAGTACTTC
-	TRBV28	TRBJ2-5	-	CASSYNGAMETQYF	TGTGCCAGCAGTTATAACGGGGCTATGGAGACCCAGTACTTC
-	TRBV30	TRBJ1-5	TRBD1	CAWSTGVGQPQHF	TGTGCCTGGAGTACAGGGGTAGGACAGCCCCAGCATTTT
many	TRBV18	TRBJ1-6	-	CASSPSQTDSPLHF	TGTGCCAGCTCACCGAGCCAGACGGATTCACCCCTCCACTTT
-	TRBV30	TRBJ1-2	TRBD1	CAWSAGTGPSYGYTF	TGTGCCTGGAGCGCCGGGACAGGGCCGAGCTATGGCTACACCTTC
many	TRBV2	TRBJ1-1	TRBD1	CASSENGQGDTEAFF	TGTGCCAGCAGCGAGAACGGACAGGGGGACACTGAAGCTTTCTTT
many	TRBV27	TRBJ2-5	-	CASSLSIRGETQYF	TGTGCCAGCAGTTTATCGATAAGAGGAGAGACCCAGTACTTC
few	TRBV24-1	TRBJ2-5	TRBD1	CATSDPLTGEETQYF	TGTGCCACCAGTGATCCACTGACAGGGGAGGAGACCCAGTACTTC
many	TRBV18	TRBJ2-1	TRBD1	CASSRGTGELNEQFF	TGTGCCAGCTCACGCGGGACAGGGGAGCTCAATGAGCAGTTCTTC
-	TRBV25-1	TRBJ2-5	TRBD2	CASIMRGGQETQYF	TGTGCCAGCATAATGCGGGGGGGCCAGGAGACCCAGTACTTC
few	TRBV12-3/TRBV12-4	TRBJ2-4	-	CASSLTAPVPIQYF	TGTGCCAGCAGTTTAACGGCCCCTGTCCCCATTCAGTACTTC
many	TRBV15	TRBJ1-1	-	CATSRAGTEAFF	TGTGCCACCAGCAGAGCGGGGACTGAAGCTTTCTTT
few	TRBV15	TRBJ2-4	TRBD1	CATSRGQGYGNIQYF	TGTGCCACCAGCAGAGGACAGGGGTACGGAAACATTCAGTACTTC
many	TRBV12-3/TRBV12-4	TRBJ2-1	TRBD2	CASSGTSGGDEQFF	TGTGCCAGCAGCGGGACTAGCGGGGGCGATGAGCAGTTCTTC
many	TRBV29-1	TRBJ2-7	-	CSVVSVGDYEQYF	TGCAGCGTTGTGTCCGTCGGGGACTACGAGCAGTACTTC
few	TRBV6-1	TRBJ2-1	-	CASTVQGGLNEQFF	TGTGCCAGCACAGTCCAGGGTGGACTCAATGAGCAGTTCTTC
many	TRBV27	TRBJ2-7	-	CASSFKPPYEQYF	TGTGCCAGCAGTTTTAAGCCCCCCTACGAGCAGTACTTC
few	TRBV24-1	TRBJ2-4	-	CATSEQGAKNIQYF	TGTGCCACCAGTGAGCAGGGGGCCAAAAACATTCAGTACTTC
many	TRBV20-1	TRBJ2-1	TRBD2	CSAPKAGPSYNEQFF	TGCAGTGCACCCAAAGCGGGACCCTCCTACAATGAGCAGTTCTTC
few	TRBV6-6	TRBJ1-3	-	CASSYGSSRRNTIYF	TGTGCCAGCAGTTACGGGTCCTCAAGAAGGAACACCATATATTTT
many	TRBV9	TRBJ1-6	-	CASSGQPASYNSPLHF	TGTGCCAGCAGCGGACAGCCAGCCTCCTATAATTCACCCCTCCACTTT
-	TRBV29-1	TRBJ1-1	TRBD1	CSVWTGGYVTEAFF	TGCAGCGTTTGGACAGGGGGCTACGTCACTGAAGCTTTCTTT
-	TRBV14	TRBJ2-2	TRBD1	CASSLSGTGGLFILNTGELFF	TGTGCCAGCAGCCTTTCCGGGACAGGGGGCCTCTTCATCCTCAACACCGGGGAGCTGTTTTTT
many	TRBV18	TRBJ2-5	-	CASSPVREETQYF	TGTGCCAGCTCACCGGTCAGAGAAGAGACCCAGTACTTC
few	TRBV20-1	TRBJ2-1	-	CSARDPSGGEQFF	TGCAGTGCTAGAGATCCCTCCGGCGGAGAGCAGTTCTTC
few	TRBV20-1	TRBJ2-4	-	CSARWKGLGIQYF	TGCAGTGCTAGATGGAAGGGATTAGGCATTCAGTACTTC
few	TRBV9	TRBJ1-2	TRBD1	CASSVQGAQDYGYTF	TGTGCCAGCAGCGTACAGGGGGCGCAGGACTATGGCTACACCTTC
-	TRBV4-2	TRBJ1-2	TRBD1	CASSQDREDGYTF	TGTGCCAGCAGCCAGGACAGGGAGGATGGCTACACCTTC
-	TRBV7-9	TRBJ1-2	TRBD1	CASSSSGTGNGYTF	TGTGCCAGCAGCTCTAGCGGGACAGGGAATGGCTACACCTTC
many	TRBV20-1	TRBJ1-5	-	CSASPYREGHQPQHF	TGCAGTGCTAGTCCCTACAGGGAGGGACACCAGCCCCAGCATTTT
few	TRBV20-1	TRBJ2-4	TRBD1	CSADGRGQGLDIQYF	TGCAGTGCGGATGGTAGGGGACAGGGTTTAGACATTCAGTACTTC